This is a list of T cell receptor beta chains from one sample in a study of cytomegalovirus exposure and HLA in healthy donors. The assay was immunoSEQ multiplex PCR, and TCRdb's table has in-frame clones only and misses some. The table shows around 150,000 clones, with just over 70% occurring only once. Sequencing used PBMCs. The receptors come from a man in his late teens or twenties in good health and CMV-seropositive. CDR3s include the opening cysteine and the closing phenylalanine or tryptophan. A D gene is named only where the DNA matches it firmly. Size is omitted from some rows. Given values are once, few, many or a class for expanded clones.

cdr3_nt	cdr3_aa	j_call	v_call	clone_size	d_call
TGCAGCGTTGAGACAGGGGGCTCAGGAAACACCATATATTTT	CSVETGGSGNTIYF	TRBJ1-3	TRBV29-1	.	TRBD1
TGTGCCAGCAGTTACGGTAGGGGGCTGGGGCAGCCCCAGCATTTT	CASSYGRGLGQPQHF	TRBJ1-5	TRBV6-6	few	TRBD1
TGTGCCAGCCACCCCGCGGAGTACTCCATGAACACTGAAGCTTTCTTT	CASHPAEYSMNTEAFF	TRBJ1-1	TRBV18	.	.
TGTGCCAGCAAGAAGGGCGGGGAAGACGAAAAACTGTTTTTT	CASKKGGEDEKLFF	TRBJ1-4	TRBV11-2	.	.
TGTGCCAGCAGCGAGAGACAGGGGAGCACAGATACGCAGTATTTT	CASSERQGSTDTQYF	TRBJ2-3	TRBV6-1	.	TRBD1
TGTGCCAGCAGTTTATGGGGGGTCCAGGGGGCCAACGTCCTGACTTTC	CASSLWGVQGANVLTF	TRBJ2-6	TRBV27	.	.
TGTGCCAGCAGCGAAAGGGGGCAACGAAGTAATTCACCCCTCCACTTT	CASSERGQRSNSPLHF	TRBJ1-6	TRBV7-8	.	TRBD1
TGCGCCAGCAGCTTGCATCCGGATCAGCCCCAGCATTTT	CASSLHPDQPQHF	TRBJ1-5	TRBV5-1	few	.
TGTGCCAGCAGCTTGAGCGGGAGGCCCACCAATGAGCAGTTCTTC	CASSLSGRPTNEQFF	TRBJ2-1	TRBV11-2	.	TRBD2
TGTGCCAGCAGAAAAGTGGCGGGTTCCAACCTCAATCAGCCCCAGCATTTT	CASRKVAGSNLNQPQHF	TRBJ1-5	TRBV28	.	.
TGTGCCTGGAGTTTACAGTGGAACACTGAAGCTTTCTTT	CAWSLQWNTEAFF	TRBJ1-1	TRBV30	.	.
TGCGCCAGCAGCGGGGACAGGGCCTTTAACACTGAAGCTTTCTTT	CASSGDRAFNTEAFF	TRBJ1-1	TRBV5-1	.	TRBD1
TGCGCCAGCAGCGTACGGGCCCAGGGCCCAGATACGCAGTATTTT	CASSVRAQGPDTQYF	TRBJ2-3	TRBV5-1	.	.
TGTGCCAGCAGCCTATCCGGGACAGGCCGTAACTATGGCTACACCTTC	CASSLSGTGRNYGYTF	TRBJ1-2	TRBV11-3	.	TRBD1
TGCGCCAGCCACGGAGGAAACACTGAAGCTTTCTTT	CASHGGNTEAFF	TRBJ1-1	TRBV10-2	.	.
TGTGCCAGCAGCCCCCAGACCGGGACAGAGTACACAGATACGCAGTATTTT	CASSPQTGTEYTDTQYF	TRBJ2-3	TRBV28	.	TRBD1
TGCAGCGTTGAAAGGTCTCTGTCAGGGGATAGTGGCTACACCTTC	CSVERSLSGDSGYTF	TRBJ1-2	TRBV29-1	.	.
TGTGCCAGCTCATCAGGGTACCAAGAGACCCAGTACTTC	CASSSGYQETQYF	TRBJ2-5	TRBV6-1	.	.
TGTGCCTGGAGTGTAGGACTAATCACCGGGGAGCTGTTTTTT	CAWSVGLITGELFF	TRBJ2-2	TRBV30	.	.
TGTGCCAGCAGCCGACCCGGGACAGGGGGCAATGAGCAGTTCTTC	CASSRPGTGGNEQFF	TRBJ2-1	TRBV9	.	TRBD1
TGCAGCGTCGGGAGGGGGCCTGAAGCTTTCTTT	CSVGRGPEAFF	TRBJ1-1	TRBV29-1	.	TRBD1
TGCGCCAGCAGCCTATCACAGGGTGTGAACACTGAAGCTTTCTTT	CASSLSQGVNTEAFF	TRBJ1-1	TRBV5-1	.	.
TGTGCCATCAGTGAGTCAGGGGGCAGGGGGAAAGCTGAAGCTTTCTTT	CAISESGGRGKAEAFF	TRBJ1-1	TRBV10-3	.	TRBD1
TGTGCCAGCAGCCAAGGCGCAGGGGATCAGCCCCAGCATTTT	CASSQGAGDQPQHF	TRBJ1-5	TRBV4-2	.	.
TGTGCTAGTGGTTTGGCCGACCCACTAGATGGCTACACCTTC	CASGLADPLDGYTF	TRBJ1-2	TRBV12-5	.	.
TGTGCCAGCAGCCAAGAAGTGCGGGGGGAGGAGCTGTTTTTT	CASSQEVRGEELFF	TRBJ2-2	TRBV4-2	.	TRBD2
TGTGCCAGCAGCCAGGGGGCGTTAGGATCACCCCTCCACTTT	CASSQGALGSPLHF	TRBJ1-6	TRBV6-5	.	TRBD1
TGCAGCGTAAGACAGGGGGCGAGAGAGACCCAGTACTTC	CSVRQGARETQYF	TRBJ2-5	TRBV29-1	.	TRBD1
TGCGCCAGCAGCTTGGGGGACCTAGCGGGAGCCTCCTACAATGAGCAGTTCTTC	CASSLGDLAGASYNEQFF	TRBJ2-1	TRBV5-1	.	TRBD2
TGTGCCTGGAGTGTTGGGCTGAACACTGAAGCTTTCTTT	CAWSVGLNTEAFF	TRBJ1-1	TRBV30	.	.
TGTGCCAGCAGCTCCCCCTGGGAGGGTCCCTATGGCTACACCTTC	CASSSPWEGPYGYTF	TRBJ1-2	TRBV13	.	.
TGTGCCAGCAGTGAATCAAAGCGGGGGGCCGACCCGGGAGATACGCAGTATTTT	CASSESKRGADPGDTQYF	TRBJ2-3	TRBV25-1	few	TRBD2
TGTGCCAGCTCATTAGGGACAGCAAACAATCAGCCCCAGCATTTT	CASSLGTANNQPQHF	TRBJ1-5	TRBV18	once	TRBD1